This T cell receptor beta chain is drawn from a study of blood T cell repertoires in COVID-19. From germline, CDR1 is SQVTM and CDR2 ANQGSEA. Trimming pared 7 bases from V and 4 bases from J, leaving 19 bases between. This CDR3 spans 14 amino acids. Data came from immunoSEQ multiplex PCR; TCRdb stores just in-frame clones and leaves some out. The table has roughly 25,000 clones, roughly 92% seen once. The sequence was obtained from a woman aged 50 to 60 with active COVID-19. The V call is TRBV29-1, the J call TRBJ2-5; weak D call: TRBD1 (6 bases). The specimen was peripheral blood. This CDR3 reads CSAGRDTGGETQYF. The CDR3 DNA follows: TGCAGCGCCGGACGGGACACTGGAGGAGAGACCCAGTACTTC.